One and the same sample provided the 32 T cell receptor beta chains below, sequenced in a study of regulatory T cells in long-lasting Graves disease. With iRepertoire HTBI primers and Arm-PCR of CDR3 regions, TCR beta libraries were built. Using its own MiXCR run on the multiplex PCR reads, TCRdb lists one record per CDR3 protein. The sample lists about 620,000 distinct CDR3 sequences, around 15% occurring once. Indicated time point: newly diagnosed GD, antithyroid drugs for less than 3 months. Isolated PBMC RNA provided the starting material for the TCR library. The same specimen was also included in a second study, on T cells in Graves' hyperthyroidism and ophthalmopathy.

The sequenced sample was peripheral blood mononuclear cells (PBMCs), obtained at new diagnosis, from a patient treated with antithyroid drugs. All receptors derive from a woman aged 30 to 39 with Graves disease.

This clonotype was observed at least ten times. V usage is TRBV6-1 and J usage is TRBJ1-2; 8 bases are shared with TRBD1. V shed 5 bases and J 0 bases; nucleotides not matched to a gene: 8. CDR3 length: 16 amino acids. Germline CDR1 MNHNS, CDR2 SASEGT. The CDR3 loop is CASSQQGAGTNYGYTF. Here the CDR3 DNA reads TGTGCCAGCAGTCAGCAGGGGGCTGGAACTAACTATGGCTACACCTTC.

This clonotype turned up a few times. CDR3 DNA: TGTGCCAGCAGCGCGACTAGCGGGATTAGGGAGCAGTACTTC. Translating gives CASSATSGIREQYF. The rearrangement uses TRBV3-1 and TRBJ2-7; 11 bases match TRBD2. The CDR3 has 14 residues. Germline values: CDR1 LGHDT, CDR2 YNNKEL (reference sequence). The V segment lost 5 bases and the J segment 7 bases; nucleotides outside the gene matches: 7.

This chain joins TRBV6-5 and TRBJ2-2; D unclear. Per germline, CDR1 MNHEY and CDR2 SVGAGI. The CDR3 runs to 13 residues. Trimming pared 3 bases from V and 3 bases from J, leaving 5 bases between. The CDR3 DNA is TGTGCCAGCAGTTATACGGACACCGGGGAGCTGTTTTTT. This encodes CASSYTDTGELFF.

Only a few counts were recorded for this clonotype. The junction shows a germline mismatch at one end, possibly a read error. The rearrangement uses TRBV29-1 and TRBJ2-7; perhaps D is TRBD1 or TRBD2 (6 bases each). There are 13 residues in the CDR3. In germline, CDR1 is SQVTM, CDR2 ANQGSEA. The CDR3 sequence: CSAEGGSSYEQYF. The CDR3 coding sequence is TGCAGCGCTGAAGGGGGGAGCTCCTACGAGCAGTACTTC.

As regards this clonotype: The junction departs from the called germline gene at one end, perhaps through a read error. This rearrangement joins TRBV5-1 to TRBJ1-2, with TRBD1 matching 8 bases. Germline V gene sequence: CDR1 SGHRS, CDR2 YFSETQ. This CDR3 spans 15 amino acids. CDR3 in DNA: TGTGCCAGCAGGCCAGGGGGCGCGGTAATCTATGGCTACACCTTC. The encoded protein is CASRPGGAVIYGYTF.

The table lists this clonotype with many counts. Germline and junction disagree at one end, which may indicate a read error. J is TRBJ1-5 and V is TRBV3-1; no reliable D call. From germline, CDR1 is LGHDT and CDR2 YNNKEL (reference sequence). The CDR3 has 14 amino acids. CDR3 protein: CASSQVGSNQPQHF. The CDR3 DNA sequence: TGCGCCAGCAGCCAAGTAGGGAGCAATCAGCCCCAGCATTTT. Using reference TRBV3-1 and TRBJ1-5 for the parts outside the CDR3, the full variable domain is DTAVSQTPKYLVTQMGNDKSIKCEQNLGHDTMYWYKQDSKKFLKIMFSYNNKELIINETVPNRFSPKSPDKAHLNLHINSLELGDSAVYFCASSQVGSNQPQHFGDGTRLSIL.

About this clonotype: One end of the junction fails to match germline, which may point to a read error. This chain's CDR3 is CTSSPGQGAYEQYF. CDR3 DNA sequence: TGCACCAGCAGCCCGGGACAGGGGGCCTACGAGCAGTACTTC. This chain links TRBV5-1 with TRBJ2-7; the match to TRBD1 covers 11 bases. This CDR3 has 14 amino acids. Germline V gene data show CDR1 as SGHRS and CDR2 as YFSETQ.

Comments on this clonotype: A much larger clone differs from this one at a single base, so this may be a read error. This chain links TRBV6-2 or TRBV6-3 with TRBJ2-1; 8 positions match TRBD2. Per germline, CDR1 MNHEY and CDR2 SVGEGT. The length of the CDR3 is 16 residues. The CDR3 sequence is CASSYSVLAVSNEQLF. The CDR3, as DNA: TGTGCCAGCAGTTACTCGGTACTAGCGGTATCCAATGAGCAGCTCTTC.

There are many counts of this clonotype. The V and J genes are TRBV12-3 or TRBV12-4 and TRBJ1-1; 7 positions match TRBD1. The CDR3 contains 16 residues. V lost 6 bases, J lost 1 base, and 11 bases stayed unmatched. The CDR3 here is CASSSPIRGSNTEAFF. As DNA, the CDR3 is TGTGCCAGCAGCTCACCGATCAGGGGGTCGAACACTGAAGCTTTCTTT.

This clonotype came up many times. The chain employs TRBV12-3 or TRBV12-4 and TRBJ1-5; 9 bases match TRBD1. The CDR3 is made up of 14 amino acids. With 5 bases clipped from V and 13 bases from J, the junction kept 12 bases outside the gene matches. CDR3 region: CASSPTGGQLPQHF. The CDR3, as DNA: TGTGCCAGCAGTCCGACAGGGGGTCAGCTCCCGCAGCATTTT.

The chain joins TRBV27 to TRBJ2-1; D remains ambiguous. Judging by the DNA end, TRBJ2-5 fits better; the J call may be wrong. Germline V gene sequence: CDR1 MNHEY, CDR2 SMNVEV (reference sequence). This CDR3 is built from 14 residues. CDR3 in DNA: TGTGCCAGCAGACGCTGGGCCGAAGGAGAGACCCAGTACTTC. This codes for CASRRWAEGETQYF.

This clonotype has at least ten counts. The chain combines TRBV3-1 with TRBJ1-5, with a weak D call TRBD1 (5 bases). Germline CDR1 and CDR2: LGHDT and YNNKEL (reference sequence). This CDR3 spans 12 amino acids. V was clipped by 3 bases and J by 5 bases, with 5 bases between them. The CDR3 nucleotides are TGTGCCAGCAGCCAGGGGGATCAGCCCCAGCATTTT. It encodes CASSQGDQPQHF.

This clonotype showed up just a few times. The CDR3 protein is CASSARGAGGRNIQYF. In DNA, the CDR3 is TGTGCCAGCAGTGCCAGGGGGGCGGGAGGTAGGAACATTCAGTACTTC. The V call is TRBV28, the J call TRBJ2-4; possible D gene TRBD2, 8 bases. The CDR3 is 16 residues long. V was shortened by 5 bases and J by 7 bases, with 21 bases between the two germline ends. Per the germline V gene, CDR1 is MDHEN and CDR2 is SYDVKM.

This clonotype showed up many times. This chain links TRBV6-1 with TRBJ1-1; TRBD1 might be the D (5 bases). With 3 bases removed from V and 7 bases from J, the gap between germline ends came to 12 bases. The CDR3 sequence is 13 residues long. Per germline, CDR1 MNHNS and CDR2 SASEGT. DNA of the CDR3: TGTGCCAGCAGTGAGGGGGAACAACTTGAAGCTTTCTTT. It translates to CASSEGEQLEAFF.

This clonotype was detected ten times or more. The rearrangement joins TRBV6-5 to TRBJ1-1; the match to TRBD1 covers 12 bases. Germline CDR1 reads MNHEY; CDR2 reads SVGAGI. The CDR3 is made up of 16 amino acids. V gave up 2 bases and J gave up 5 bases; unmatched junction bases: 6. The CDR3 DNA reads TGTGCCAGCAGTTACGGGACAGGGGGCGCAAAAACTGAAGCTTTCTTT. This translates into CASSYGTGGAKTEAFF.

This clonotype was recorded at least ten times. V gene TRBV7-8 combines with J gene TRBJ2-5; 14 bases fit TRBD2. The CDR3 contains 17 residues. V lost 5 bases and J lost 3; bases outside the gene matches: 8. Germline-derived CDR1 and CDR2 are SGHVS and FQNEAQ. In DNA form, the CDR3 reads TGTGCCAGCAGCCAAGGGACTAGCGGGAGAGCCGAAGAGACCCAGTACTTC. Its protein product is CASSQGTSGRAEETQYF.

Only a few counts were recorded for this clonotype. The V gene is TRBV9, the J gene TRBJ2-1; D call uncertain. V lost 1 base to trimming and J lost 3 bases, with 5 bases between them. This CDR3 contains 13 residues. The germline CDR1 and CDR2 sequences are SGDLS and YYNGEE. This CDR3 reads CASSVKGYNEQFF. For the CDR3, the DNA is TGTGCCAGCAGCGTAAAAGGCTACAATGAGCAGTTCTTC.

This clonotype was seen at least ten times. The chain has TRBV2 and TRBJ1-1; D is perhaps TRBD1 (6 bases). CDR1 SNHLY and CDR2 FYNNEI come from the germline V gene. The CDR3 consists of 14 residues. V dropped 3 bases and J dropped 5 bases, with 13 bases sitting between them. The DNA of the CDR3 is TGTGCCAGCAGTGAGGGGCAGGGGAGGACTGAAGCTTTCTTT. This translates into CASSEGQGRTEAFF.

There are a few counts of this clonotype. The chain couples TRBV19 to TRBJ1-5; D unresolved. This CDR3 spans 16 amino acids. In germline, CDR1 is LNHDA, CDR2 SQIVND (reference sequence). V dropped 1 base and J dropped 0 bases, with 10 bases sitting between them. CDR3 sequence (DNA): TGTGCCAGTAGTATAGCTGGACTCGGTAGCAATCAGCCCCAGCATTTT. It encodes CASSIAGLGSNQPQHF.

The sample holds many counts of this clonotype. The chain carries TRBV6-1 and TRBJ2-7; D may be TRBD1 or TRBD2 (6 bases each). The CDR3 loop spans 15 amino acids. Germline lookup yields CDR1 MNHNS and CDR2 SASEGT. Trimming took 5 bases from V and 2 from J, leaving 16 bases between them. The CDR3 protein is CASSLQEGGPYEQYF. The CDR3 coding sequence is TGTGCCAGCAGTCTCCAAGAAGGGGGGCCCTACGAGCAGTACTTC.

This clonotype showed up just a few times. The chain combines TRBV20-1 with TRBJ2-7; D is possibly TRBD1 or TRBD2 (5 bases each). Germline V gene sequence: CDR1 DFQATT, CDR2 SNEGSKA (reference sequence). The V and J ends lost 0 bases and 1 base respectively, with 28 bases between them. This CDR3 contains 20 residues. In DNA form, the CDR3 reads TGCAGTGCTAGAGACCAGCTGGGACCACCTATGGGGGTTTCATCCTACGAGCAGTACTTC. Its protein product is CSARDQLGPPMGVSSYEQYF.

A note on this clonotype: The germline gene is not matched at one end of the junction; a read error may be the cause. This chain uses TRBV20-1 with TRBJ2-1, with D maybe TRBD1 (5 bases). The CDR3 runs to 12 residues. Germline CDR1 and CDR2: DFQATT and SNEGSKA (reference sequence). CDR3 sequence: CSAKGLYIEQFF. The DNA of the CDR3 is TGCAGTGCCAAGGGGCTCTACATTGAGCAGTTCTTC.

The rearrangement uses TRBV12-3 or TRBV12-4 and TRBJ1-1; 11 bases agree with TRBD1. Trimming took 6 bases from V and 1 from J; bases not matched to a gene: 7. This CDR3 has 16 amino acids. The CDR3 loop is CASSWDRGGWNTEAFF. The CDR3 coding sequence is TGTGCCAGCAGCTGGGACAGGGGGGGTTGGAACACTGAAGCTTTCTTT.

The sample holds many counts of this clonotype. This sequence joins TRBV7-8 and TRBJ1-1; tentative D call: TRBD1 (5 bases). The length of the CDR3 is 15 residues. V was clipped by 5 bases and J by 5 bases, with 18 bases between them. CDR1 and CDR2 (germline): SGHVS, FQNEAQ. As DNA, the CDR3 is TGTGCCAGCAGCCCAAAGAAGAAGTCAGGGACTGAAGCTTTCTTT. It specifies CASSPKKKSGTEAFF.

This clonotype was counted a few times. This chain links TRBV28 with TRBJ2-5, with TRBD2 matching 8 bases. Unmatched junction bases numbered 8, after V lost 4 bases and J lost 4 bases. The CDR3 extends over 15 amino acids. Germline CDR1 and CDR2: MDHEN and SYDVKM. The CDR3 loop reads CASSSPGGVLETQYF. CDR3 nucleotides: TGTGCCAGCAGTTCCCCGGGAGGGGTACTAGAGACCCAGTACTTC.

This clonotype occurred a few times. Here the CDR3 reads CASSYTGGGHEQFF. CDR3 sequence (DNA): TGTGCCAGCAGTTACACAGGGGGCGGCCATGAGCAGTTCTTC. The chain is built from TRBV7-9 and TRBJ2-1; TRBD1 aligns across 9 bases. V trimming: 6 bases; J trimming: 8 bases; junction bases outside the gene matches: 8. The CDR3 length is 14 residues. The V gene's germline CDR1 is SEHNR and CDR2 FQNEAQ (reference sequence).

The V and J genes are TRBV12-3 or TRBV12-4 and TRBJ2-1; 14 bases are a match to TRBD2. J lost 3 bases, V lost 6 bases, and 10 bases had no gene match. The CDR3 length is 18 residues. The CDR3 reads CASRPGTSGSQSYNEQFF. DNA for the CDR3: TGTGCCAGCAGACCCGGGACTAGCGGGAGTCAAAGCTACAATGAGCAGTTCTTC.

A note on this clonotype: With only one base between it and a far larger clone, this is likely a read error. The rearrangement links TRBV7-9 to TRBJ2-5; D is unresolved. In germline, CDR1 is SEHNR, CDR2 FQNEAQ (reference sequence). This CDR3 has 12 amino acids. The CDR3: CAGSLRVGAQYF. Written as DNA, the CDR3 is TGTGCCGGCAGCTTACGTGTTGGGGCCCAGTACTTC.

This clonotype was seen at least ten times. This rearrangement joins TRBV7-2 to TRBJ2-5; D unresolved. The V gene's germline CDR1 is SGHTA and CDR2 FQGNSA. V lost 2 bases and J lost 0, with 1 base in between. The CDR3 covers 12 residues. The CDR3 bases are TGTGCCAGCAGCTTAAACCAAGAGACCCAGTACTTC. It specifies CASSLNQETQYF.

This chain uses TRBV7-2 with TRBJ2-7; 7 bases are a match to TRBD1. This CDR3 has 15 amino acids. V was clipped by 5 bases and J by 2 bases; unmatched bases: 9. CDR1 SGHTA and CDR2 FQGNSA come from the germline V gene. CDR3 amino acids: CASSGPGTETYEQYF. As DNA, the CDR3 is TGTGCCAGCAGCGGCCCCGGGACAGAAACCTACGAGCAGTACTTC.

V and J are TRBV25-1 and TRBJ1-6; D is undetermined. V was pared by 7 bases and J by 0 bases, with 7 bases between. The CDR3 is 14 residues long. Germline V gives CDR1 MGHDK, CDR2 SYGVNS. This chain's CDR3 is CASTQSSYNSPLHF. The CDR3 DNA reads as TGTGCCAGCACCCAAAGCTCCTATAATTCACCCCTCCACTTT.

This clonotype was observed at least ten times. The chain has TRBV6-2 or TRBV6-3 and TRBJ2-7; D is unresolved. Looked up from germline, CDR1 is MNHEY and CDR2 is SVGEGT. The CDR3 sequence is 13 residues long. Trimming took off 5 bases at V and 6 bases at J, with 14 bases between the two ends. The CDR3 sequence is CASSESLPGEQYF. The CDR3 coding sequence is TGTGCCAGCAGTGAATCCCTACCGGGCGAGCAGTACTTC.